These T cell receptor beta chains were read from a single sample in a study of blood T cells in healthy people across ages. TCRdb re-derived calls from the 5' RACE reads in MiXCR, one entry per CDR3 protein. The sample lists roughly 1,500,000 distinct CDR3 sequences, roughly 32% occurring once. Sequencing was carried out using blood. These receptor sequences come from a woman in her 30s in good health. Both conserved end residues are part of each CDR3. The order of the fields is clone size, D gene, J gene, V gene, CDR3 protein, CDR3 DNA. The D gene is left open where the match is weak. Expanded clones get a size class; other rows say once, few or many, or leave the size out.

many | - | TRBJ2-3 | TRBV12-3/TRBV12-4 | CASSLEGTTDTQYF | TGTGCCAGCAGTTTAGAGGGGACCACAGATACGCAGTATTTT
few | - | TRBJ1-1 | TRBV20-1 | CSAKVNTEAFF | TGCAGTGCTAAGGTGAACACTGAAGCTTTCTTT
few | TRBD2 | TRBJ2-3 | TRBV20-1 | CSARILAGRDIPTDTQYF | TGCAGTGCTAGAATACTAGCGGGACGGGACATCCCCACAGATACGCAGTATTTT
- | TRBD2 | TRBJ2-7 | TRBV7-2 | CASSLVASGDPYEQYF | TGTGCCAGCAGCTTAGTTGCTAGCGGGGATCCCTACGAGCAGTACTTC
many | TRBD2 | TRBJ2-1 | TRBV3-1 | CASSQAGLALSYNEQFF | TGTGCCAGCAGCCAAGCCGGACTAGCCCTCTCCTACAATGAGCAGTTCTTC
few | - | TRBJ1-4 | TRBV4-1 | CASSPRGSEQFNEKLFF | TGCGCCAGCAGCCCAAGAGGGTCGGAGCAGTTTAATGAAAAACTGTTTTTT
many | - | TRBJ2-7 | TRBV6-1 | CALGWDTLYEQYF | TGTGCTTTAGGTTGGGACACACTCTACGAGCAGTACTTC
- | TRBD2 | TRBJ2-5 | TRBV7-9 | CASSSGTREETQYF | TGTGCCAGCAGCTCCGGGACTAGAGAGGAGACCCAGTACTTC
- | - | TRBJ1-2 | TRBV20-1 | CSVSQGLGYTF | TGCAGTGTCTCACAGGGCTTGGGCTACACCTTC
- | - | TRBJ1-1 | TRBV29-1 | CSALTTMNTEAFF | TGCAGCGCCTTGACTACTATGAACACTGAAGCTTTCTTT